Listed below are T cell receptor beta chains from one sample, sequenced in a study of blood T cell repertoires in COVID-19. Generated by immunoSEQ multiplex PCR, the TCRdb table keeps only in-frame clones and is missing some. The sample lists roughly 250,000 clones, roughly 89% occurring once. Sequenced sample: PBMCs or T cells enriched from blood (not recorded which). The receptors were gathered from a man aged 35 to 55 who had recovered from COVID-19. CDR3s include the opening cysteine and the closing phenylalanine or tryptophan. A D gene is named only where the DNA matches it firmly. The listing skips clone size in some rows; elsewhere it reads once, few, many or a size class.

v_gene	abundance	d_gene	j_gene	CDR3aa
TRBV19	.	.	TRBJ2-7	CASSMGQGNYEQYF
TRBV11-2	once	.	TRBJ1-4	CASSLPRENEKLFF
TRBV5-1	.	TRBD1	TRBJ1-1	CASSPGQVPNTEAFF
TRBV10-1	.	TRBD1	TRBJ2-4	CASSEGTANIQYF
TRBV19	.	TRBD2	TRBJ2-2	CGTASGRAGGTGELFF
TRBV18	.	TRBD1	TRBJ1-5	CASAIGTGSNQPQHF
TRBV11-3	few	.	TRBJ2-7	CASSLEGVEQYF
TRBV10-2	.	.	TRBJ1-5	CASSLQGWGQPQHF
TRBV19	.	.	TRBJ1-5	CASSPDSQYSNQPQHF
TRBV4-1	.	.	TRBJ2-4	CASSQGGVKNIQYF
TRBV3-1/TRBV3-2	.	.	TRBJ2-1	CASSQELVNEQFF
TRBV6-5	.	TRBD1	TRBJ1-4	CACTFGTDSEKLFF
TRBV24-1	.	TRBD2	TRBJ2-1	CATSGGTSGSFMSYNEQFF
TRBV7-2	.	TRBD1	TRBJ2-1	CASSLRDSNYNEQFF
TRBV19	once	TRBD2	TRBJ2-1	CASSIVSSGRNNEQFF
TRBV19	once	.	TRBJ2-7	CASTNGGLGNEQYF
TRBV9	.	TRBD2	TRBJ2-1	CASSPTSGVYNEQFF
TRBV5-1	once	.	TRBJ1-6	CASSAEQGSPLHF
TRBV7-2	once	TRBD1	TRBJ1-2	CASSQGQGTGGYTF
TRBV4-1	.	.	TRBJ2-7	CASSQEPGGALAGEQYF
TRBV19	.	TRBD1	TRBJ1-2	CASSTSRDRGYGYTF
TRBV18	.	.	TRBJ2-3	CASSPPADTQYF
TRBV5-1	.	.	TRBJ2-1	CASSREGKRDNEQFF
TRBV11-3	.	TRBD1	TRBJ1-4	CASSLTPVTGAEKLFF
TRBV10-3	.	.	TRBJ1-5	CAISGGPEGNQPQHF
TRBV11-2	.	TRBD2	TRBJ2-5	CASSLWGGAQETQYF
TRBV6-1	.	TRBD1	TRBJ2-5	CASSEYSGTGIETQYF
TRBV2	.	TRBD1	TRBJ2-7	CASRLPGQNSYEQYF
TRBV2	few	.	TRBJ1-6	CASSDSTYNSPLHF
TRBV11-1	.	.	TRBJ1-3	CASSLGASSGNTIYF
TRBV2	.	TRBD2	TRBJ2-2	CASRLLAGGHTGELFF
TRBV7-9	few	TRBD2	TRBJ2-7	CASSLRAGLAGLEQYF
TRBV6-2/TRBV6-3	.	TRBD1	TRBJ1-5	CASSYLPDRANQPQHF
TRBV30	.	.	TRBJ1-2	CAWLGGGRIYGYTF
TRBV10-3	.	TRBD2	TRBJ2-3	CAISYGTSGDTQYF
TRBV30	.	.	TRBJ1-6	CAWSSGKGGSPLHF
TRBV2	.	.	TRBJ2-3	CASTGRSWTDTQYF
TRBV19	.	TRBD1	TRBJ1-4	CASRPRDRAEKLFF
TRBV5-1	.	.	TRBJ2-5	CASYPGSGQETQYF
TRBV6-5	.	.	TRBJ2-7	CASRRVASSYEQYF
TRBV28	.	.	TRBJ1-5	CASSYRDSYPTGNQPQHF
TRBV7-2	.	.	TRBJ2-4	CASSLEAGRIAKNIQYF
TRBV29-1	.	.	TRBJ1-2	CSTPRGADGYTF
TRBV4-2	.	TRBD2	TRBJ2-2	CASSPTAASGGPNTGELFF
TRBV29-1	.	TRBD1	TRBJ1-4	CSVEDRGGEKLFF
TRBV4-3	.	TRBD1	TRBJ2-7	CASSQVVDRGIREQYF
TRBV28	.	.	TRBJ2-4	CASSLLSTERAKNIQYF
TRBV2	.	.	TRBJ2-6	CASSGSSGANVLTF
TRBV5-6	.	.	TRBJ1-2	CASTRGLVYGYTF
TRBV5-6	.	.	TRBJ2-1	CASSFSGAPVPNEQFF
TRBV7-2	.	TRBD2	TRBJ2-7	CASSLGGRAFDEQYF
TRBV19	.	.	TRBJ1-1	CASSQGHLEVSFF
TRBV7-8	.	.	TRBJ1-1	CASSSTTRPGFQAFF
TRBV24-1	once	.	TRBJ1-1	CATSDPLNTEAFF
TRBV5-8	.	TRBD2	TRBJ2-1	CASSLTSGRAKDNEQFF
TRBV5-1	.	TRBD1	TRBJ1-2	CASSDTGGADYGYTF